This T cell receptor (beta chain) is drawn from a study of post-analysis software for immune sequencing data. At the level of the study: The patients showed relapsing-remitting, secondary progressive and progressive-relapsing multiple sclerosis courses.

At least ten counts were recorded for this clonotype. Its antigen is not known. Regarding the study as a whole: Under F measure analysis, samples from one preparation batch co-clustered strongly. Compared with controls, patients had more of 4 to 6 TRBV segments, including TRBV5-6, TRBV5-1 and TRBV20-1. When compared against controls, multiple sclerosis patients showed significantly lower normalized Chao1 diversity.

Unique molecular identifiers had been added to the TCR beta cDNA libraries. cDNA molecules numbering around 450,000 came from roughly 0.93 to 9.6 million T cells. TCRdb reprocessed the PCR reads via MiXCR and lists one record per CDR3 protein. Of around 180,000 distinct CDR3 sequences in the sample, 30% were seen once. Germline lookup yields CDR1 MNHNS and CDR2 SASEGT. The CDR3 is 18 residues long. Trimming at V came to 6 bases and at J to 7 bases, leaving 22 bases not matched to a gene. The specimen sequenced was blood. The chain joins TRBV6-1 to TRBJ2-3; TRBD2 agrees at 7 bases. This clonotype was obtained from a girl aged 10-17 years with multiple sclerosis. CDR3 sequence: CASSHQGAGTTNLYTQYF. The CDR3 nucleotides are TGTGCCAGCAGCCACCAGGGAGCCGGGACTACAAACCTATATACGCAGTATTTT.